This entry describes one TCR beta chain. Its antigen specificity is not known. No base quality information exists; no much larger clone differs at one position. This record belongs to a study of blood T cell repertoires in COVID-19 (dated by TCRdb to 2018 to 2020). Notes on the research overall: Samples covering the acute and convalescent phases of COVID-19 were provided by collaborators in the United States, Italy and Spain. The prospective study material was composed of cDNA or gDNA derived from T cells, B-cell-depleted T cells, or PBMCs. Subjects who had been exposed to COVID-19, were actively infected with it, or had recovered from it provided the deeply sampled blood TCRbeta repertoires that made up the dataset. The repertoires were made available in a free public database intended to serve as a resource for research on the immune response to SARS-CoV-2. Samples were obtained from the ongoing ImmuneRACE study (first 160 participants) and from 1,254 subjects provided by 6 global collaborators. Nearly every sample came with metadata listing a de-identified subject ID, COVID-19 status, age in years and sex. Where available, HLA class I and class II types were taken from metadata supplied by the sample provider and were not determined by assay-based typing. The investigation overall reported the following: How much clinical and demographic metadata was included differed by source and by participant, and the metadata was provided uncurated.

V and J are trimmed by 3 bases and 6 bases, and the gene matches miss 6 bases of the junction. From the germline V gene, CDR1 is KGHSH and CDR2 is LQKENI. Counted from cysteine to phenylalanine, this CDR3 has 14 amino acids. The DNA shown is the 42-base CDR3, in frame from base 1. TCRbeta CDR3 regions were amplified from genomic DNA using the immunoSEQ Assay, a bias-controlled multiplex PCR. Per the original workflow: Within the assay, amplification of reference gene primers was used to estimate how many nucleated cells each sample contained. Sequence reads were collapsed and filtered to measure the absolute abundance of every unique TCRbeta CDR3 rearrangement. For each sample, productive Simpson clonality was calculated as the square root of Simpson's diversity index over productive rearrangements. In TCRdb, the immuneACCESS table is reduced to in-frame sequences with V and J assigned. These tables do not hold every clone; where another copy was compared, an unresolved V gene accounts for under half, and the others remain unexplained. Clone size and the V and J calls come from that table; the DNA yielded D and trimming. This sample gives approximately 90,000 clones in total; about 86% of them show up just once. The ten largest make up 0.95% to 1.5% of the sample.

Collaborating institutions collected whole blood in K2EDTA tubes following their own protocols. Collaborator samples were shipped for TCRbeta analysis as frozen whole blood, isolated PBMCs, or DNA extracted from either sample type. The sequence was obtained from a man older than 75 with active or convalescent COVID-19. Recombination linked TRBV18 to TRBJ1-1; 8 central nucleotides agree with TRBD1. Input material: peripheral blood. The DNA sequence is as follows: TGTGCCAGCTCACCCACGGACAGGGAGGCTGAAGCTTTCTTT. This sequence encodes CASSPTDREAEAFF.